This TCR beta chain was recorded in a study of identical twins. Overall study findings and caveats: Donors were not followed over many years; analysis was cross-sectional. While abundant cord blood beta clonotypes carried fewer insertions, memory repertoires showed no such pattern.

In this sample, this clonotype turned up many times. Its antigen is as yet unknown. A single record per CDR3 protein comes from TCRdb applying MiXCR to the 5' RACE reads. The sample has some 240,000 distinct CDR3 sequences; over 9.5% are singletons. This TCR was sampled from a man aged 45-65 years in good health. Sequencing was performed on memory T cells sorted from blood.

The DNA of the CDR3 is TGCGCCAGCAGCTTGGGACAGGATGCCAAAAACATTCAGTACTTC. Its protein is CASSLGQDAKNIQYF. This sequence joins TRBV5-1 and TRBJ2-4, with D perhaps TRBD1 (6 bases). Germline values: CDR1 SGHRS, CDR2 YFSETQ. V dropped 0 bases and J dropped 1 base, with 8 bases sitting between them. The CDR3 length is 15 residues.